This T cell receptor (beta chain) was identified during a study of neurological immune-mediated disorders. The authors made cDNA by 5'RACE with 10-nucleotide random UMIs. The authors obtained over 180 million TCR-beta sequences from 15-18 subjects per sequencing run. TCRdb itself ran the 5' RACE reads through MiXCR, one entry per CDR3 protein. Of tens of thousands of distinct CDR3 sequences in the sample, roughly 7.7% were seen once. Time point meaning: longitudinal time-point 3. The sequenced material came from PBMCs. This receptor was obtained from a middle-aged woman in good health.

Here the CDR3 reads CASSLYPKTSEDRGTQPQHF. CDR3 coding DNA: TGTGCCAGCAGCCTCTACCCTAAAACCTCCGAGGACAGGGGCACTCAGCCCCAGCATTTT. This rearrangement joins TRBV4-2 to TRBJ1-5; 9 bases align to TRBD1. The CDR3 is 20 amino acids. V shed 4 bases, J shed 6 bases, and the junction held 22 bases outside the gene matches. Germline lookup yields CDR1 LGHNA and CDR2 YNFKEQ.